The T cell receptor (beta chain) described here comes from a study of cytomegalovirus exposure and HLA in healthy donors. Study at large: Falling in the Caucasian-associated ancestry cluster were 81% of under 500 genotyped donors. Overall study findings and caveats: Roughly uniform sequencing depth across donors was assumed, possibly incorrectly. CMV antigen specificity of three CMV-associated chains was confirmed in vitro.

As to this clone: No antigen is known for it.

Researchers ran the PCR with 60 Vbeta and 13 Jbeta primers. Profiled with immunoSEQ multiplex PCR; TCRdb holds only in-frame clones, not every one. The sample yields some 34,000 clones, about 70% seen once. Specimen: PBMCs. The clonotype was recovered from a man aged 35 to 55 in good health and CMV-seropositive.

In nucleotides, the CDR3 is TGTGCCAGTAGTCTCGGACAGGGAGGACAGCCCCAGCATTTT. This sequence encodes CASSLGQGGQPQHF. This sequence joins TRBV19 and TRBJ1-5, with TRBD1 matching over 8 bases. The junction had 7 bases not matched to a gene; V was cut back by 5 bases and J by 7 bases. This CDR3 is 14 amino acids long. From germline, CDR1 is LNHDA and CDR2 SQIVND (reference sequence).